This T cell receptor beta chain was identified during a study of regulatory T cells in long-lasting Graves disease. The table lists this clonotype with many counts. The time point here: persistent/refractory GD, antithyroid drugs over 5 years with positive TRAb. The authors made the TCR library using RNA they extracted from PBMCs. The source of the patients was an endocrinology department in Xi'an, China. Relying on iRepertoire HTBI primers and Arm-PCR of CDR3 regions, the team built TCR beta libraries. TCRdb used MiXCR to reprocess the multiplex PCR reads, holding one entry per CDR3 protein. This sample has about 340,000 distinct CDR3 sequences, with less than 20% found just once. Trimming pared 6 bases from V and 7 bases from J, leaving 21 bases between. This CDR3 has 15 amino acids.

The sequence was collected from a female donor with Graves disease. The chain couples TRBV12-3 or TRBV12-4 to TRBJ1-2, with D uncertain. Sequencing was performed on peripheral blood mononuclear cells (PBMCs), taken when the disease was refractory, from a patient treated with antithyroid drugs. The CDR3 nucleotides read TGTGCCAGCAGCTCTCAGGCTGGATTCAAGTCTGGCTACACCTTC. Translating gives CASSSQAGFKSGYTF.